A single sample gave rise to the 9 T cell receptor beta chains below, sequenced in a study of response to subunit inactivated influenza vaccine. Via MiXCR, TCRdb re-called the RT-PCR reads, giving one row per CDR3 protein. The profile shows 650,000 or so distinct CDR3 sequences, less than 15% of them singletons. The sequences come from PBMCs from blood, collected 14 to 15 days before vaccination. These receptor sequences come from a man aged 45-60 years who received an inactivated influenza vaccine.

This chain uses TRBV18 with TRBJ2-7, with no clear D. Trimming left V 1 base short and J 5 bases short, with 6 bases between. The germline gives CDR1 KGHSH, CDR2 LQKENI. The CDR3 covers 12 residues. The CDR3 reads CASSPLGDEQYF. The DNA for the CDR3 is TGTGCCAGCTCACCACTAGGAGACGAGCAGTACTTC.

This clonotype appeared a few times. The CDR3 nucleotides are TGTGCCAGCTCAAAAACCAGACAGGAGTCTCTCACCGGGGAGCTGTTTTTT. Its protein product is CASSKTRQESLTGELFF. The genes are TRBV18 and TRBJ2-2; tentatively, D is TRBD1 (6 bases). CDR1 is KGHSH and CDR2 is LQKENI in the germline V gene. The V gene lost 5 bases and the J gene lost 4 bases, with 20 bases spanning the gap. The CDR3 totals 17 residues.

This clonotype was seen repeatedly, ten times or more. CDR3 amino acids: CASSSVYSISYEQYF. As DNA, the CDR3 is TGTGCCAGCAGCTCTGTATACTCTATCTCCTACGAGCAGTACTTC. V is TRBV7-2 and J is TRBJ2-7; D not certain. The V end was cut by 4 bases, the J end by 0 bases, with 13 bases between. This CDR3 contains 15 residues. Germline loops: CDR1 SGHTA, CDR2 FQGNSA. Based on the CDR3 plus reference TRBV7-2 and TRBJ2-7, the full variable domain is GAGVSQSPSNKVTEKGKDVELRCDPISGHTALYWYRQSLGQGLEFLIYFQGNSAPDKSGLPSDRFSAERTGGSVSTLTIQRTQQEDSAVYLCASSSVYSISYEQYFGPGTRLTVT.

CDR3 nucleotides: TGTGCCAGCAGCAAAACAACAGGAGAAGAGACCCAGTACTTC. Translated, it gives CASSKTTGEETQYF. This sequence joins TRBV21-1 and TRBJ2-5; TRBD1 was called by the table and not checked on the DNA. TRBV21-1 is given as a pseudogene. The CDR3 runs to 14 residues.

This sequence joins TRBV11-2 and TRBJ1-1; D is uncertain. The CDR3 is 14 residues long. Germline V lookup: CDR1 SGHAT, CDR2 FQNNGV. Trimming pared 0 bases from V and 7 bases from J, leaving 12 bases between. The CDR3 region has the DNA TGTGCCAGCAGCTTAGATCGTGCTGCGAATGAAGCTTTCTTT. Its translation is CASSLDRAANEAFF.

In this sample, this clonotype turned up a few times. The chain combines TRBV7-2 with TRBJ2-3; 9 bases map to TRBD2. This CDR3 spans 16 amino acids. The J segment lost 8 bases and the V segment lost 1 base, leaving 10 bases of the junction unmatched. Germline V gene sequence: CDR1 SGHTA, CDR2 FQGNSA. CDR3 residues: CASSLVGASGIRTQYF. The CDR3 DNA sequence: TGTGCCAGCAGCTTAGTAGGGGCTAGCGGGATTCGTACGCAGTATTTT.

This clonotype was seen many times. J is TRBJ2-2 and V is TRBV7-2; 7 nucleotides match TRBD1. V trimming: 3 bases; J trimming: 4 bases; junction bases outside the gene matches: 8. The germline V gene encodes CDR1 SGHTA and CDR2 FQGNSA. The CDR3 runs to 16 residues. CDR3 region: CASSLRGRGATGELFF. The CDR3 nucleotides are TGTGCCAGCAGCTTGAGGGGGCGCGGTGCCACCGGGGAGCTGTTTTTT.

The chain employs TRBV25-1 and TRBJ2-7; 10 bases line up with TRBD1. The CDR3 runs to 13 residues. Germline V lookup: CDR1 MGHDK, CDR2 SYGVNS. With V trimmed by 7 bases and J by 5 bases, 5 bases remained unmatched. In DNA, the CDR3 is TGTGCCAGCAAGGGGACAGGGGACAACGAGCAGTACTTC. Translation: CASKGTGDNEQYF.

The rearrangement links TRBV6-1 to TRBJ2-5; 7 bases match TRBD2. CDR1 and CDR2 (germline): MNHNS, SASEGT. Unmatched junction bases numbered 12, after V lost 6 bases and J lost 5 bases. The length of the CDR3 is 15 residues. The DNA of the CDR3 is TGTGCCAGCAGCAGGAGCGGGATAGATGGGGAGACCCAGTACTTC. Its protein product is CASSRSGIDGETQYF.